This T cell receptor beta chain was obtained from a study of shared clonotypes between healthy human individuals. Regarding the study as a whole: Specimens sampled were limited to blood, with tissue repertoires likely differing. On the whole, naive subsets had larger estimated richness than memory subsets had.

Germline CDR1 and CDR2: SGHDT and YYEEEE. This CDR3 is 18 amino acids long. After removal of 1 base from V and 5 bases from J, the junction contained 10 bases not matched to a gene. Turning to this clone: Antigen specificity is unknown.

Naive CD8 cells were CD45RO-negative, positively selected for CCR7, excluding terminally differentiated effector memory CD45RA+ cells. Assay execution took place at the deep level. Clones were sequenced by immunoSEQ multiplex PCR, and TCRdb holds only the in-frame ones, with some missing. The profile shows a few million clones, about 94% of them singletons. The sequenced material came from naive CD8+ T cells from PBMCs. The chain recombines TRBV5-6 with TRBJ2-3; 13 positions match TRBD2. This TCR came from a man aged 18 to 35 in good health. Some clones in this sample may be carry-over from other donors' samples. CDR3 sequence (DNA): TGTGCCAGCAGCTTGAGGTGGACTAGCGGGAGTTGGCTAGATACGCAGTATTTT. Its protein product is CASSLRWTSGSWLDTQYF.